The rows below give T cell receptor beta chains drawn from one sample of a study of cytomegalovirus exposure and HLA in healthy donors. Clones were read by immunoSEQ multiplex PCR, and TCRdb kept only the in-frame ones, dropping some. The data show over 95,000 clones, with 65% to 85% seen just once and about 3.5% held by the top ten. Source material: PBMCs. These receptors were obtained from a middle-aged man in good health and CMV-seronegative. Both conserved end residues are part of each CDR3. The D gene is left open where the match is weak. Expanded clones get a size class; other rows say once, few or many, or leave the size out.

J,V,size,D,DNA,CDR3
TRBJ2-2,TRBV5-4,-,TRBD2,TGTGCCAGCAGCTTGGCCGCGACTAGCGGGAGGCGCACCGGGGAGCTGTTTTTT,CASSLAATSGRRTGELFF
TRBJ1-4,TRBV13,-,TRBD1,TGTGCCAGCAGCATAGGACAGGGCATTGAAAAACTGTTTTTT,CASSIGQGIEKLFF
TRBJ2-3,TRBV5-6,-,-,TGTGCCAGCAGCTTGGGACAGTCTAGCACAGATACGCAGTATTTT,CASSLGQSSTDTQYF
TRBJ2-4,TRBV28,-,-,TGTGCCAGCAGTTTCTTGGAGGGGGGGATCAAAAACATTCAGTACTTC,CASSFLEGGIKNIQYF
TRBJ2-1,TRBV5-4,-,TRBD2,TGTGCCAGCAGCTCCGGGACTAGCTCTCGGGAGGTTGAGCAGTTCTTC,CASSSGTSSREVEQFF
TRBJ2-7,TRBV6-1,-,TRBD2,TGTGCCAGCAGTGAATTTTTGTCTAGCGGAGATTCATACGAGCAGTACTTC,CASSEFLSSGDSYEQYF
TRBJ2-1,TRBV5-1,few,TRBD2,TGCGCCAGCAGTGCGCCGGGACTAGCGGGGGGGGATGAGCAGTTCTTC,CASSAPGLAGGDEQFF
TRBJ1-5,TRBV19,-,-,TGTGCCAGTAGTATGCGGGGGCGTGTTCAGCCCCAGCATTTT,CASSMRGRVQPQHF
TRBJ1-6,TRBV29-1,-,TRBD1,TGCAGCGTTGCCATCGGGACAGGGGGGGGATCACCCCTCCACTTT,CSVAIGTGGGSPLHF
TRBJ2-3,TRBV5-6,-,TRBD2,TGTGCCAGCAGCTTTCGAGGGGCGGGAGCCCATACGCAGTATTTT,CASSFRGAGAHTQYF
TRBJ1-1,TRBV21-1,-,-,TGTGCCAGCAGCAAAGATGGGCAGGGGGACACTGAAGCTTTCTTT,CASSKDGQGDTEAFF
TRBJ2-3,TRBV28,-,-,TGTGCCAGCACCGCTGTGGGCAAAGATACGAAGTATTTT,CASTAVGKDTKYF
TRBJ1-1,TRBV19,-,-,TGTGCCAGTAGTGACCGAGGCGCGGCTTTCTTT,CASSDRGAAFF
TRBJ2-7,TRBV5-6,-,-,TGTGCCAGCAGCTTGGCTGTCGGCTACGAGCAGTACTTC,CASSLAVGYEQYF
TRBJ2-3,TRBV4-1,-,-,TGCGCCAGCAGCCAAGATCGGGGAGACACAGATACGCAGTATTTT,CASSQDRGDTDTQYF
TRBJ1-4,TRBV19,-,TRBD1,TGTGCCAGTCGGACAGGGGATTTGTTAGGTGAAAAACTGTTTTTT,CASRTGDLLGEKLFF
TRBJ1-1,TRBV9,-,-,TGTGCCAGCAGCGTGCTACAGGACCTGACTTCTGAAGCTTTCTTT,CASSVLQDLTSEAFF
TRBJ2-1,TRBV29-1,few,TRBD2,TGCAGCGTTGGAGGTCTAGCGGGATTTTACAATGAGCAGTTCTTC,CSVGGLAGFYNEQFF
TRBJ1-2,TRBV6-1,-,TRBD1,TGTGCCAGCAGTGGGGACAGTTTCTTTAACTATGGCTACACCTTC,CASSGDSFFNYGYTF
TRBJ2-1,TRBV2,few,TRBD2,TGTGCCAGCAGAAGGGAGGGCTACAATGAGCAGTTCTTC,CASRREGYNEQFF
TRBJ1-1,TRBV13,-,-,TGTGCCAGCAGCTCCTCCGGGTGGAAAAACACTGAAGCTTTCTTT,CASSSSGWKNTEAFF
TRBJ1-5,TRBV6-1,-,-,TGTGCCAGCAGTGAACCTGTCCAGCCCCAGCATTTT,CASSEPVQPQHF
TRBJ2-7,TRBV6-6,-,-,TGTGCCAGCAGCACAGACAGATCCTACGAGCAGTACTTC,CASSTDRSYEQYF
TRBJ2-1,TRBV7-9,-,TRBD2,TGTGCCAGCAGACAACTAGCGGGAGGACCTCCGTTCTTC,CASRQLAGGPPFF
TRBJ1-5,TRBV7-9,-,-,TGTTCCAGCAGCTGGGGGGGAAAACCCCAGCATTTT,CSSSWGGKPQHF
TRBJ2-1,TRBV18,-,-,TGTGCCAGCTCACCGGGACTTAACAATGAGCAGTTCTTC,CASSPGLNNEQFF
TRBJ2-1,TRBV5-4,-,TRBD2,TGTGCCAGCAGCTTGGGTGGTAGCGGGAGTTATGAGCAGTTCTTC,CASSLGGSGSYEQFF
TRBJ2-6,TRBV2,-,TRBD1,TGTGCCAGCCGAGGCCCCGACAGGGACTCTGGGGCCAACGTCCTGACTTTC,CASRGPDRDSGANVLTF
TRBJ1-4,TRBV5-6,-,-,TGTGCCAGCAGCTCCCAGGGGCGCGCTAATGAAAAACTGTTTTTT,CASSSQGRANEKLFF
TRBJ2-1,TRBV7-6,-,TRBD2,TGTGCCAGCAGCTTAGATGCGGGGGGGCTTTACAATGAGCAGTTCTTC,CASSLDAGGLYNEQFF
TRBJ2-1,TRBV19,-,TRBD2,TGTGCCAGTAGTATAGCTAGCGGGCCTTACAATGAGCAGTTCTTC,CASSIASGPYNEQFF
TRBJ1-1,TRBV28,-,-,TGTGCCAGCAGCCTCGGGGGGGCTGCTGTCCGGGAGAACACTGAAGCTTTCTTT,CASSLGGAAVRENTEAFF
TRBJ1-2,TRBV19,few,-,TGTGCCAGTAGTATAGAGTGGCGGGAAACGGGCTATGGCTACACCTTC,CASSIEWRETGYGYTF
TRBJ2-3,TRBV5-8,-,-,TGTGCCAGCAGCTTGTACAGTAGCACAGATACGCAGTATTTT,CASSLYSSTDTQYF
TRBJ2-2,TRBV6-4,-,TRBD1,TGTGCCAGCAGCGACCAGCCAGGACAGGGTCCCGGGGAGCTGTTTTTT,CASSDQPGQGPGELFF
TRBJ1-6,TRBV5-4,-,TRBD1,TGTGCCGGCCGGGACAGCTATAATTCACCCCTCCACTTT,CAGRDSYNSPLHF
TRBJ2-7,TRBV28,few,TRBD2,TGTGCCAGCAGTTTTAGCGGGAGCCTCTCCTACGAGCAGTACTTC,CASSFSGSLSYEQYF